This TCR beta chain was documented in a study of blood T cells in healthy people across ages. V gave up 5 bases and J gave up 3 bases; unmatched junction bases: 11. There are 17 residues in the CDR3. Whole-study findings and limits: PBMCs were not sorted, which prevented a conclusive comparison of naive versus antigen-experienced cells. Greater diversity and more naive CD4+ cells were seen in long-lived donors than in aged donors.

Healthy Caucasian individuals from Russia aged about 6 to 90 served as donors. Whenever a sample was processed, at least 6.5 million PBMCs were isolated. Then a second PCR, running roughly 7 to 11 cycles, was carried out with a sample-barcoded 5' primer and a J-beta primer mix. Via MiXCR, TCRdb re-called the 5' RACE reads, giving one row per CDR3 protein. The sample gives over 600,000 distinct CDR3 sequences, 46% of which show up once; about a sixth is in the top ten. Concerning this clonotype: No antigen is known for it.

The sequence was obtained from an elderly man in good health. Source material: blood. This chain connects TRBV12-3 or TRBV12-4 to TRBJ2-1, with TRBD2 matching 9 bases. The CDR3, as DNA: TGTGCCAGCAGTGATGGGGGGAGCGGGAGGATCTACAATGAGCAGTTCTTC. This sequence encodes CASSDGGSGRIYNEQFF.